This T cell receptor beta chain came from a study of T cell responses to AZD1222 COVID-19 vaccine. As to this clone: The target antigen is unknown.

Broader study findings: Spike regions recognized by vaccine-associated CD4 TCRs spanned the protein, led by 160-218 and 743-854. Unmutated variant regions are reportedly the target of nearly half of TCRs that are spike-specific. None of the repertoires were sampled until the peak T cell response had passed. Seropositivity was recorded at baseline in only a handful of AZD1222 recipients.

The V gene lost 0 bases and the J gene lost 8 bases, with 7 bases spanning the gap. Germline V gene data show CDR1 as SGHAT and CDR2 as FQNNGV. The CDR3 length is 13 residues. Data came from immunoSEQ multiplex PCR; TCRdb stores just in-frame clones and leaves some out. The top ten hold about a fifth of the sample, which has about 130,000 clones, 70% to 90% seen once. The source material was peripheral blood, sampled on day 0 of AZD1222 vaccination. The receptor was isolated from an adult in good health. V is TRBV11-2 and J is TRBJ1-4; D gene ambiguous. Here the CDR3 reads CASSLDPGEKLFF. DNA of the CDR3: TGTGCCAGCAGCTTAGATCCGGGAGAAAAACTGTTTTTT.